The T cell receptor (beta chain) described here comes from a study of shared clonotypes between healthy human individuals. For the study at large: CD4 naive and CD4 memory each took three plates per donor, while CD8 naive took two and CD8 memory one.

The repertoire was sequenced with immunoSEQ multiplex PCR; TCRdb's copy has only in-frame clones and lacks some. The table shows around 2,000,000 clones, with 90% to 95% occurring only once. This CDR3 has 16 amino acids. V was clipped by 2 bases and J by 0 bases, with 14 bases between them. Looked up from germline, CDR1 is ENHRY and CDR2 is SYGVKD. Notes on this clone: Its antigen is not identified.

Selected positively for CCR7 and CD45RO-negative, naive CD8 cells excluded terminally differentiated effector memory CD45RA+ cells. The donor cohort consisted entirely of Caucasian adults residing in Nashville, Tennessee. General observations from the study: A handful of donors showed sharing of approximately 5% of naive CD4 clonotypes. The generation probabilities recorded for non-shared clonotypes fell below those of clonotypes shared by all four donors.

Input material: naive CD8+ T cells from PBMCs. The TCR sequence derives from a man younger than 35 in good health. Some clones in this sample may be carry-over from other donors' samples. The chain joins TRBV10-3 to TRBJ2-7; no definite D call. The CDR3 region is CAISEPSGLNSYEQYF. Here the CDR3 DNA reads TGTGCCATCAGTGAGCCGTCCGGCCTCAACTCCTACGAGCAGTACTTC.